This T cell receptor (beta chain) emerged from a study of T cell responses to AZD1222 COVID-19 vaccine (dated by TCRdb to 2020 to 2023). The study in broad terms: AZD1222 recipients given second doses at about 4 weeks or at about 12 weeks were pooled, since spike-specific TCR depth and breadth were not found to differ between the two schedules. TCR sequencing covered some 250 trial participants: 200 to 210 given two doses of AZD1222 and about 26 given two doses of MenACWY control vaccine. Trial participants were enrolled by age into 18-55, 56-69 and 70-plus year subgroups, with approximately 150, 30 and 60 TCR-sequenced participants respectively.

The CDR3, cysteine through phenylalanine, is 15 amino acids long. Just the 45-base CDR3 DNA is kept, in frame starting at base 1. The junction shows trimming of 0 bases on V and 8 bases on J, plus 11 bases between the germline ends. CDR1 and CDR2 are drawn from the germline V gene: MRHNA, SNTAGT. The CDR3 regions of human TCRbeta chains were subjected to immunosequencing. The study's processing was this. Repertoire TCRs were matched against a reference library of SARS-CoV-2-specific TCRs generated with the MIRA antigen-specificity platform. Breadth was defined as the fraction of unique TCRs that were SARS-CoV-2-associated, and depth was defined as the fraction of total T cells that were SARS-CoV-2-associated. Using the MIRA data, each spike-specific TCR was assigned both to the spike region to which the TCR was reactive and to a CD4 or CD8 class. Log10-transformed breadth and depth values were compared by one-way ANOVA with Sidak's multiple comparisons tests. TCRdb took this table from immuneACCESS and kept in-frame rearrangements with V and J called. Such tables lack part of the clones; where checked against another copy, unresolved V genes explain under half of the gap, and the rest is unexplained. V, J and clone size are those of that table, while D and trimming were read from the DNA. The sample table records tens of thousands of clones; about 87% of these occur just once. The ten most abundant clones make up roughly 15% of the sample.

The count of this clone is one. It has no known antigen specificity. Per-base qualities were not stored, and no clone one base away is much larger. Overall results and qualifications from the work: Most participants were white British and females outnumbered males, and the authors suggested that clonal diversity may have been underestimated. The 56-69-year group was small, and its depth increase did not reach significance, likely because of low power. Reportedly, close to half of the unique spike-specific TCRs recognized epitopes lying outside the regions that are mutated in the B.1.351 and B.1.1.7 variants. Conclusions about previously exposed vaccinees were limited because only a handful of AZD1222 recipients were SARS-CoV-2 seropositive at baseline. A significant rise in spike-specific TCR breadth and depth was observed after two AZD1222 doses relative to day 0 and relative to MenACWY recipients. The vaccine-associated CD4 TCRs covered the entire spike protein, and the dominant responses fell in regions 160-218 and 743-854. Because no day 14 peak-response samples were available, the repertoires could be characterized only after the peak T cell response.

The sample's time point, from its label and the paper: baseline before first vaccination. The vaccinee samples were drawn from two UK trials, COV001 and COV002, one of which was a single-blind randomized controlled phase 2/3 trial testing AZD1222 (ChAdOx1 nCoV-19) in healthy adults. For TCRbeta chain sequencing, PBMC samples were collected from trial participants at day 0 and at day 28 after the second dose. Specimen: peripheral blood, collected on day 0 of AZD1222 vaccination. The chain employs TRBV6-4 and TRBJ1-6, with TRBD1 tentatively as D gene (5 bases match). This clonotype originated in an adult in good health. The sequence in DNA is TGTGCCAGCAGTGACTCGGGGGTTATTGATTCACCCCTCCACTTT. Its protein reads: CASSDSGVIDSPLHF.